This entry lists 31 T cell receptor beta chains sequenced from one sample in a study of lymphopenia after photon versus proton radiotherapy. This table comes from immunoSEQ multiplex PCR, and its TCRdb copy is limited to in-frame clones, with some not included. Seen here are 15,000 to 20,000 clones, over 75% observed once, and the top ten hold under 14%. The material sequenced was peripheral blood, taken from a patient treated with proton-based radiotherapy. The receptor source for this set is a man aged 65 to 85 with pancreatic cancer.

V and J are TRBV5-1 and TRBJ2-5, with D perhaps matching TRBD2 (6 bases). Germline V gene lookup returns CDR1 SGHRS and CDR2 YFSETQ. The ends were cut back, 4 bases at V and 3 bases at J, with 19 bases in the middle. This CDR3 is 16 amino acids long. The CDR3 sequence: CASSLVGTGTEETQYF. In nucleotides, the CDR3 is TGCGCCAGCAGCCTCGTTGGGACTGGGACCGAAGAGACCCAGTACTTC.

This clone was recorded a few times. The chain uses TRBV30 and TRBJ1-5, with D uncertain. Per the germline V gene, CDR1 is GTSNPN and CDR2 is SVGIG (reference sequence). Trimming stripped 0 bases from V and 6 bases from J, with 6 bases between. The CDR3 extends over 12 amino acids. The CDR3 sequence is CAWSVGPQPQHF. Written as DNA, the CDR3 is TGTGCCTGGAGTGTTGGGCCTCAGCCCCAGCATTTT.

The rearrangement links TRBV7-9 to TRBJ1-5; the D is unclear. The length of the CDR3 is 14 residues. Trimming took off 5 bases at V and 4 bases at J, with 12 bases between the two ends. Per the germline V gene, CDR1 is SEHNR and CDR2 is FQNEAQ (reference sequence). Here the CDR3 DNA reads TGTGCCAGCAGCGTAGACGGGAGAAATCAGCCCCAGCATTTT. Translating it yields CASSVDGRNQPQHF.

The V gene is TRBV4-1, the J gene TRBJ2-1; unclear D gene. The CDR3 is 13 residues long. The germline V gene has CDR1 MGHRA and CDR2 YSYEKL. V was shortened by 3 bases and J by 7 bases, with 10 bases between the two germline ends. CDR3 in amino acids: CASSQKTENEQFF. CDR3 in DNA: TGCGCCAGCAGCCAGAAAACCGAGAATGAGCAGTTCTTC.

This chain links TRBV15 with TRBJ2-3; 7 bases align to TRBD2. V lost 2 bases and J lost 0; bases outside the gene matches: 5. CDR1 is LNHNV, CDR2 YYDKDF, per germline (reference sequence). The CDR3 spans 16 residues. DNA of the CDR3: TGTGCCACCAGCAGATACGGGGGGAGTAGCACAGATACGCAGTATTTT. This translates into CATSRYGGSSTDTQYF.

The V and J genes are TRBV7-2 and TRBJ2-7, with TRBD2 matching over 10 bases. CDR1 and CDR2 (germline): SGHTA, FQGNSA. The CDR3 covers 16 residues. V lost 1 base to trimming and J lost 5 bases; unmatched junction nucleotides: 8. The CDR3 DNA reads as TGTGCCAGCAGCTTAGAAGCTAGCGGGGGATTCAACGAGCAGTACTTC. Translated, it gives CASSLEASGGFNEQYF. Together with reference TRBV7-2 and TRBJ2-7, the CDR3 gives the full variable domain: GAGVSQSPSNKVTEKGKDVELRCDPISGHTALYWYRQSLGQGLEFLIYFQGNSAPDKSGLPSDRFSAERTGGSVSTLTIQRTQQEDSAVYLCASSLEASGGFNEQYFGPGTRLTVT.

The V and J genes are TRBV15 and TRBJ1-1; a possible D gene is TRBD1 (5 bases). The germline gives CDR1 LNHNV, CDR2 YYDKDF (reference sequence). The CDR3 is 16 amino acids. V lost 0 bases, J lost 2 bases, and 13 bases lay in between. CDR3 residues: CATSREGGTVNTEAFF. CDR3 coding DNA: TGTGCCACCAGCAGAGAAGGAGGGACGGTAAACACTGAAGCTTTCTTT.

The chain links TRBV30 to TRBJ1-3; a possible D gene is TRBD1 (5 bases). Between the trimmed V and J ends, which lost 5 bases and 0 bases, there was a span of 17 bases. Germline lookup yields CDR1 GTSNPN and CDR2 SVGIG (reference sequence). The CDR3 length is 16 residues. CDR3 sequence: CAWSRDGGDSGNTIYF. Written as DNA, the CDR3 is TGTGCCTGGTCAAGGGACGGAGGAGACTCTGGAAACACCATATATTTT.

The chain links TRBV18 to TRBJ2-5, with D hard to call. The J call may not be correct, given that the DNA end is closer to TRBJ2-7. Looked up from germline, CDR1 is KGHSH and CDR2 is LQKENI. The CDR3 loop spans 14 amino acids. CDR3 sequence: CASSPPPGAYEQYF. The CDR3 DNA sequence: TGTGCCAGCTCACCACCACCGGGTGCCTACGAGCAGTACTTC.

The CDR3 DNA reads as TGTGCCAGCAGCCCACGCCGACTAGCGAAAACAGATACGCAGTATTTT. Encoded protein: CASSPRRLAKTDTQYF. The chain combines TRBV7-3 with TRBJ2-3; 8 bases agree with TRBD2. Trimming removed 5 bases from V and 3 bases from J; junction bases left unmatched: 10. The CDR3 is 16 amino acids. Germline V gene lookup returns CDR1 SGHTA and CDR2 FQGTGA. Drawing the rest from reference TRBV7-3 and TRBJ2-3, the complete variable domain is GAGVSQTPSNKVTEKGKYVELRCDPISGHTALYWYRQSLGQGPEFLIYFQGTGAADDSGLPNDRFFAVRPEGSVSTLKIQRTERGDSAVYLCASSPRRLAKTDTQYFGPGTRLTVL.

This sequence joins TRBV5-4 and TRBJ2-5; D is uncertain. The CDR3 has 15 residues. The V gene's germline CDR1 is SGHNT and CDR2 YYREEE (reference sequence). V was pared by 1 base and J by 5 bases, with 15 bases between. CDR3 nucleotides: TGTGCCAGCAGCTTGACGGGCCCTTTGAGGGAGACCCAGTACTTC. Translating it yields CASSLTGPLRETQYF.

The chain combines TRBV7-9 with TRBJ1-4, with a weak D call TRBD1 (5 bases). The V gene's germline CDR1 is SEHNR and CDR2 FQNEAQ (reference sequence). This CDR3 is 14 amino acids long. The V gene lost 2 bases and the J gene lost 10 bases, with 14 bases spanning the gap. The DNA of the CDR3 is TGTGCCAGCAGCTTAAATCAGGGATCAGGAAAACTGTTTTTT. It is translated as CASSLNQGSGKLFF.

The table lists this clone with a count of one. The chain has TRBV5-1 and TRBJ1-1; D not resolved. Germline loops: CDR1 SGHRS, CDR2 YFSETQ. Trimming cost V 8 bases and J 5 bases, with 22 bases left between them. The CDR3 has 15 amino acids. This CDR3 is CASLSSVGGKTEAFF. The CDR3 bases are TGCGCCAGTCTCTCGAGTGTGGGTGGGAAAACTGAAGCTTTCTTT.

V usage is TRBV6-5 and J usage is TRBJ1-1; D unclear. The V gene lost 5 bases and the J gene lost 8 bases, with 9 bases spanning the gap. Per the germline V gene, CDR1 is MNHEY and CDR2 is SVGAGI. CDR3 size: 11 residues. CDR3 in amino acids: CASSEENEAFF. The DNA of the CDR3 is TGTGCCAGCAGTGAAGAGAACGAAGCTTTCTTT.

This chain links TRBV9 with TRBJ1-1; D is unresolved. This CDR3 is built from 14 residues. Germline V lookup: CDR1 SGDLS, CDR2 YYNGEE. Trimming left V 4 bases short and J 1 base short, with 11 bases between. The CDR3 loop is CASSRLQWNTEAFF. The CDR3, as DNA: TGTGCCAGCAGCCGTTTACAGTGGAACACTGAAGCTTTCTTT.

The chain recombines TRBV4-1 with TRBJ2-7, with 10 bases lining up with TRBD1. V dropped 0 bases and J dropped 4; count of bases not matched to a gene: 3. CDR3 length: 15 amino acids. Germline values: CDR1 MGHRA, CDR2 YSYEKL. In nucleotides, the CDR3 is TGCGCCAGCAGCCAAGATGGGACAGGGGTGTACGAGCAGTACTTC. Protein product: CASSQDGTGVYEQYF.

The chain combines TRBV18 with TRBJ1-4, with TRBD1 matching over 10 bases. V shed 5 bases and J 8 bases; nucleotides not matched to a gene: 5. Germline V lookup: CDR1 KGHSH, CDR2 LQKENI. This CDR3 has 14 amino acids. CDR3 DNA sequence: TGTGCCAGCTCAAAAGGGACAGGGGACGAAAAACTGTTTTTT. Its protein is CASSKGTGDEKLFF.

This chain joins TRBV27 and TRBJ2-3; D is possibly TRBD2 (5 bases). The CDR3 sequence is 15 residues long. With 5 bases removed from V and 3 bases from J, the gap between germline ends came to 15 bases. The V gene's germline CDR1 is MNHEY and CDR2 SMNVEV (reference sequence). The CDR3 region has the DNA TGTGCCAGCAGTCTCTCGTTTACGGGAACAGATACGCAGTATTTT. Translated, it gives CASSLSFTGTDTQYF.

The chain couples TRBV2 to TRBJ1-2, with D perhaps matching TRBD1 (6 bases). Trimming pared 1 base from V and 7 bases from J, leaving 13 bases between. Germline V lookup: CDR1 SNHLY, CDR2 FYNNEI. The CDR3 has 14 residues. CDR3 sequence (DNA): TGTGCCAGCAGTGAAGAGGCCAGGGGCGTTGGCTACACCTTC. Its translation is CASSEEARGVGYTF.

The chain combines TRBV27 with TRBJ1-5, with D possibly TRBD1 on 5 matching bases. The V end was cut by 6 bases, the J end by 6 bases, with 15 bases between. This CDR3 comprises 14 residues. Germline V gene sequence: CDR1 MNHEY, CDR2 SMNVEV (reference sequence). The DNA of the CDR3 is TGTGCCAGCAGGGGACGGCAGCTGGCTCAGCCCCAGCATTTT. Its translation: CASRGRQLAQPQHF.

This chain links TRBV5-6 with TRBJ2-5, with 15 bases identical to TRBD2. V lost 5 bases to trimming and J lost 1 base; unmatched junction nucleotides: 12. Germline CDR1 and CDR2: SGHDT and YYEEEE. The CDR3 spans 19 residues. CDR3 loop: CASSSGLAGGRGPQETQYF. CDR3 DNA sequence: TGTGCCAGCAGTTCTGGACTAGCGGGAGGGAGGGGCCCCCAAGAGACCCAGTACTTC.

This CDR3 reads CASSLGTPYYGYTF. As DNA, the CDR3 is TGTGCCAGCTCTCTAGGGACACCTTACTATGGCTACACCTTC. This chain uses TRBV18 with TRBJ1-2; a possible D gene is TRBD1 (6 bases). CDR3 length: 14 amino acids. Germline CDR1 reads KGHSH; CDR2 reads LQKENI. The V end was cut by 6 bases, the J end by 3 bases, with 14 bases between. Looking up the rest from reference TRBV18 and TRBJ1-2 gives the full variable domain: NAGVMQNPRHLVRRRGQEARLRCSPMKGHSHVYWYRQLPEEGLKFMVYLQKENIIDESGMPKERFSAEFPKEGPSILRIQQVVRGDSAAYFCASSLGTPYYGYTFGSGTRLTVV.

V and J are TRBV5-1 and TRBJ1-1; D gene unclear. V was cut by 4 bases and J by 5 bases, with 9 bases left in between. Germline V gene sequence: CDR1 SGHRS, CDR2 YFSETQ. This CDR3 comprises 12 residues. This CDR3 is CASSRPGTEAFF. CDR3 nucleotides: TGCGCCAGCAGCCGGCCCGGGACTGAAGCTTTCTTT.

The chain is built from TRBV5-4 and TRBJ2-3, with 12 bases aligning to TRBD2. Germline V gene data show CDR1 as SGHNT and CDR2 as YYREEE (reference sequence). The CDR3 covers 14 residues. Trimming at V came to 4 bases and at J to 3 bases, leaving 0 bases not matched to a gene. CDR3 in amino acids: CASSGLAGTDTQYF. CDR3 sequence (DNA): TGTGCCAGCAGCGGACTAGCGGGGACAGATACGCAGTATTTT.

The chain joins TRBV5-6 to TRBJ1-3; D not certain. Deletions cut 1 base from V and 10 bases from J, with 12 bases between. Germline CDR1 reads SGHDT; CDR2 reads YYEEEE. CDR3 size: 13 residues. The CDR3 loop is CASSLLARSTIYF. DNA of the CDR3: TGTGCCAGCAGCTTGCTAGCGCGTTCGACCATATATTTT. The full variable domain, completed using reference TRBV5-6 and TRBJ1-3, is DAGVTQSPTHLIKTRGQQVTLRCSPKSGHDTVSWYQQALGQGPQFIFQYYEEEERQRGNFPDRFSGHQFPNYSSELNVNALLLGDSALYLCASSLLARSTIYFGEGSWLTVV.

This chain connects TRBV6-6 to TRBJ1-1; TRBD1 matches 7 bases. CDR3 size: 13 residues. Germline-derived CDR1 and CDR2 are MNHNY and SVGAGI (reference sequence). The V and J ends lost 4 bases and 10 bases, in that order; junction bases with no gene match: 9. The CDR3 DNA follows: TGTGCCAGCAGTTCCTCAGGGGGGGTGGCAGCTTTCTTT. Translated, it gives CASSSSGGVAAFF.

The CDR3 DNA reads TGTGCCAGCACGAGCGGCAATCAGCCCCAGCATTTT. Translating gives CASTSGNQPQHF. The gene calls are TRBV6-5 and TRBJ1-5; no clear D gene. Germline V gives CDR1 MNHEY, CDR2 SVGAGI. This CDR3 region has 12 residues. V was clipped by 7 bases and J by 2 bases, with 6 bases between them.

The rearrangement links TRBV7-8 to TRBJ2-7, with D perhaps matching TRBD2 (5 bases). Germline loops: CDR1 SGHVS, CDR2 FQNEAQ. The CDR3 sequence is 12 residues long. Trimming took 5 bases from V and 9 from J, leaving 14 bases between them. For the CDR3, the DNA is TGTGCCAGCAGCCCGAGGACGGGATGGCAGTACTTC. This translates into CASSPRTGWQYF.

The chain couples TRBV2 to TRBJ1-1, with no clear D. Trimming stripped 3 bases from V and 1 base from J, with 9 bases between. The CDR3 covers 14 residues. CDR1 is SNHLY, CDR2 FYNNEI, per germline. The CDR3 sequence: CASSDAARNTEAFF. In DNA, the CDR3 is TGTGCCAGCAGTGATGCGGCCCGGAACACTGAAGCTTTCTTT.

This chain uses TRBV7-9 with TRBJ1-3; D is undetermined. The CDR3 runs to 11 residues. Germline CDR1 is SEHNR and CDR2 is FQNEAQ (reference sequence). V shed 5 bases and J shed 6 bases, with 5 bases lying between them. The CDR3 sequence: CASSGENTIYF. The CDR3 bases are TGTGCCAGCAGCGGAGAAAACACCATATATTTT.

This chain joins TRBV11-3 and TRBJ2-7; D is unclear. Trimming removed 3 bases at V and 4 bases at J, with 7 bases between. The V gene's germline CDR1 is SGHNT and CDR2 YENEEA. This CDR3 spans 12 amino acids. In nucleotides, the CDR3 is TGTGCCAGCAGCTTTAGTAGTTACGAGCAGTACTTC. Its translation is CASSFSSYEQYF.